The entry below gives a single T cell receptor (beta chain) sequence along with its context. Its matching antigen is unknown. This sample was taken from a study of response to subunit inactivated influenza vaccine. Notes on the study in general: That few new T cells are recruited by each seasonal influenza vaccination was the authors' suggestion.

TCRdb re-called the RT-PCR reads with MiXCR, one entry per CDR3 protein. Of some 520,000 distinct CDR3 sequences listed, approximately 15% are singletons. The clonotype was recovered from a man between 45 and 75 years old who received an inactivated influenza vaccine. The sequencing used CD4+ T cells sorted from PBMCs, collected around 25 months after vaccination.

For the CDR3, the DNA is TGTGCCAGCAGCTTAACGTGGGCCTCCGGAGGGACAGATACGCAGTATTTT. Translated, it gives CASSLTWASGGTDTQYF. This rearrangement joins TRBV7-3 to TRBJ2-3; maybe TRBD2 (6 bases). Trimming removed 0 bases at V and 3 bases at J, with 16 bases between. CDR3 length equals 17 residues. Germline lookup yields CDR1 SGHTA and CDR2 FQGTGA.